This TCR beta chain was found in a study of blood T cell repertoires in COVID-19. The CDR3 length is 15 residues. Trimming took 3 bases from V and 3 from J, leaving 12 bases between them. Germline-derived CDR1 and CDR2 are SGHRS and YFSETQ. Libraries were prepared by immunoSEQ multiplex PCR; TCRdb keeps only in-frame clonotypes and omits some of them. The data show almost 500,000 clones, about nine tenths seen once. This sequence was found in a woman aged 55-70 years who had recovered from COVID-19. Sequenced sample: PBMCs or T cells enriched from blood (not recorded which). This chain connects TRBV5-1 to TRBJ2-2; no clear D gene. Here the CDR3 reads CASSSGPVHTGELFF. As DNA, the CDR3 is TGCGCCAGCAGCTCTGGGCCGGTACACACCGGGGAGCTGTTTTTT.